Many counts were recorded for the clone carrying this T cell receptor (beta chain). Its specificity is not known. Stable Graves' hyperthyroidism denoted no ophthalmopathy progression over 18 months. It was 10 ml of fresh peripheral blood that supplied the PBMCs. The sample is drawn from a study of T cells in Graves' hyperthyroidism and ophthalmopathy. About the research overall: Peripheral blood specimens were obtained at initial diagnosis, prior to any treatment.

The CDR3 length is 15 residues. CDR1 is ENHRY and CDR2 is SYGVKD in the germline V gene. Deletions cut 10 bases from V and 5 bases from J, with 22 bases between. Findings of the study overall: A 13 V-J model separated ophthalmopathy from stable hyperthyroidism.

Template material for amplifying TCR beta CDR3 regions consisted of RNA transcripts. The TCR CDR3 first-round RT-PCR relied on the HTBI primer set. TCRdb analysed the multiplex PCR reads with MiXCR anew, one entry per CDR3 protein. Counted here are around 690,000 distinct CDR3 sequences, around 15% occurring once; the ten biggest clones make up 15%. This receptor was taken from a man aged 50 to 59 with Graves' hyperthyroidism. The rearrangement joins TRBV10-3 to TRBJ2-3, with a tentative D call TRBD2 (5 bases). Material for sequencing was blood. This chain's CDR3 is CATTARGPGLDTQYF. The DNA for the CDR3 is TGTGCCACCACCGCCCGCGGGCCGGGATTAGATACGCAGTATTTT.